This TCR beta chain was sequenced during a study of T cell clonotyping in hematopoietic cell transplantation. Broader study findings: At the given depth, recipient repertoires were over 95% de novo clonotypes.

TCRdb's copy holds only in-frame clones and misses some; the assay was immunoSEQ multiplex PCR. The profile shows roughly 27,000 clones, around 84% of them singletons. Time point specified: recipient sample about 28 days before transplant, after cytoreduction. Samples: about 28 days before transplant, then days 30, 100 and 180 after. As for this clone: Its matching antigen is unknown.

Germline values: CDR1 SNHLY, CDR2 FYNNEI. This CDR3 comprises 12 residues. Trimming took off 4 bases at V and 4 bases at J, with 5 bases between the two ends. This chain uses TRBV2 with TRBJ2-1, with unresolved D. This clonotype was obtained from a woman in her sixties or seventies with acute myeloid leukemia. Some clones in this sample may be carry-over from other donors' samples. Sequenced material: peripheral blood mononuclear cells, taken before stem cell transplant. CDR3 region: CASSGDYNEQFF. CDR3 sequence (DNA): TGTGCCAGCAGTGGAGATTACAATGAGCAGTTCTTC.